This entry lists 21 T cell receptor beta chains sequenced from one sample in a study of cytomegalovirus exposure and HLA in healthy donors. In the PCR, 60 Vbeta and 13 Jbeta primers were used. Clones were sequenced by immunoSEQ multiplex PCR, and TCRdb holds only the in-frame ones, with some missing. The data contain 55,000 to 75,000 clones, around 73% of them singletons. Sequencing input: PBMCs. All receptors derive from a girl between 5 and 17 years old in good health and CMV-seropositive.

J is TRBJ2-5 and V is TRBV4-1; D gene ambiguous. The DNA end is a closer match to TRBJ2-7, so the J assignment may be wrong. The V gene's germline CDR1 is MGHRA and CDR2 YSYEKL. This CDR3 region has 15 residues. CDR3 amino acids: CASSQDYPNSYEQYF. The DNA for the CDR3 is TGCGCCAGCAGCCAAGATTACCCAAACTCCTACGAGCAGTACTTC.

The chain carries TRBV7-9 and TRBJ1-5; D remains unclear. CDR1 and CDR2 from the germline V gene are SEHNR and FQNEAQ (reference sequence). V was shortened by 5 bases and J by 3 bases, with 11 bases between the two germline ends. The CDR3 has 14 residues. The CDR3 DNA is TGTGCCAGCAGCCCGGCACAGTCCAATCAGCCCCAGCATTTT. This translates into CASSPAQSNQPQHF.

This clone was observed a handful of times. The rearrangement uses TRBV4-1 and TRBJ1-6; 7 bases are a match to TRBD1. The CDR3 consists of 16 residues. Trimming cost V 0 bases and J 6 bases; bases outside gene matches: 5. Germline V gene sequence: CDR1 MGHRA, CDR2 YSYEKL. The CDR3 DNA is TGCGCCAGCAGCCAAGACGACAGGGTACCTAATTCACCCCTCCACTTT. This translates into CASSQDDRVPNSPLHF.

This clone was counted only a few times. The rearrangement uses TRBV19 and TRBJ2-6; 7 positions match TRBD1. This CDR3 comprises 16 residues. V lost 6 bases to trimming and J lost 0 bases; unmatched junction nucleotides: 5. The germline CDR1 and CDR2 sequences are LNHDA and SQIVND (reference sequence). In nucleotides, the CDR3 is TGTGCCAGTAGCTCGGGACAGCACTCTGGGGCCAACGTCCTGACTTTC. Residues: CASSSGQHSGANVLTF.

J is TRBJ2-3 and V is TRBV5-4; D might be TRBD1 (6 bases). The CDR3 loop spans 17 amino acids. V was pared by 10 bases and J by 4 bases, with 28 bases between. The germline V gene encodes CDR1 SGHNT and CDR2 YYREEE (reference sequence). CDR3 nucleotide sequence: TGTGCCGTTGCATCAGGGGTAACTGTTTTATCGGCAGATACGCAGTATTTT. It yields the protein CAVASGVTVLSADTQYF. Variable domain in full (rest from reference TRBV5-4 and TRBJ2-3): ETGVTQSPTHLIKTRGQQVTLRCSSQSGHNTVSWYQQALGQGPQFIFQYYREEENGRGNFPPRFSGLQFPNYSSELNVNALELDDSALYLCAVASGVTVLSADTQYFGPGTRLTVL.

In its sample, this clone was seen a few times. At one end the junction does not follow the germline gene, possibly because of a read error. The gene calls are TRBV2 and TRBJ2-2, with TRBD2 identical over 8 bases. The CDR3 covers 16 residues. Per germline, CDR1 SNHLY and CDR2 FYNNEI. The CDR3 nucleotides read TGTGCCAGCAGGGGGACTAGGGGGGCGAACGCCGGGGAGCTGTTTTTT. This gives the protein CASRGTRGANAGELFF.

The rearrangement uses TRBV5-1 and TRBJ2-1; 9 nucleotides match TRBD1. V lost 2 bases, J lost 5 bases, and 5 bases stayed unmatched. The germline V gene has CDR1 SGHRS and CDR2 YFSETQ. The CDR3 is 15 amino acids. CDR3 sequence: CASSLAGQGNNEQFF. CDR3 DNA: TGCGCCAGCAGCTTAGCTGGACAGGGGAACAATGAGCAGTTCTTC.

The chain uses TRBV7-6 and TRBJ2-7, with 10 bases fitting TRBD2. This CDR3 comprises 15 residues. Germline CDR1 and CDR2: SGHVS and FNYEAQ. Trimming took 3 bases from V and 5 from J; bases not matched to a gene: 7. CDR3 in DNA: TGTGCCAGCAGCTTGGGTACTAGCGGGAACGACGAGCAGTACTTC. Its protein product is CASSLGTSGNDEQYF.

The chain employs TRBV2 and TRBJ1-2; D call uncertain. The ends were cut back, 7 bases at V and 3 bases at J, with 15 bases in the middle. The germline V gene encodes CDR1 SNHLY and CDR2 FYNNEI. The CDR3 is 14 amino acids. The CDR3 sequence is CASTVSGEDYGYTF. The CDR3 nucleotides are TGTGCCAGCACCGTCTCGGGAGAGGACTATGGCTACACCTTC.

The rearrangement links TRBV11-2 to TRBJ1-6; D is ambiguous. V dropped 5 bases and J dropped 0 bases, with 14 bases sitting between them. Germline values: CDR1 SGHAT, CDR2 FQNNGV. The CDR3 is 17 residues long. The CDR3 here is CASSPWNSSSYNSPLHF. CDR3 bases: TGTGCCAGCAGCCCGTGGAACAGCAGCTCCTATAATTCACCCCTCCACTTT.

CDR3 sequence (DNA): TGTGCCAGCAGCCAAGCGCTGACAGGGGGCGATGGCTACACCTTC. This encodes CASSQALTGGDGYTF. The chain employs TRBV14 and TRBJ1-2; 10 nucleotides align to TRBD1. This CDR3 has 15 residues. V lost 1 base and J lost 6; bases outside the gene matches: 5. CDR1 is SGHDN and CDR2 is FVKESK in the germline V gene. Supplemented by reference TRBV14 and TRBJ1-2, the full variable domain reads EAGVTQFPSHSVIEKGQTVTLRCDPISGHDNLYWYRRVMGKEIKFLLHFVKESKQDESGMPNNRFLAERTGGTYSTLKVQPAELEDSGVYFCASSQALTGGDGYTFGSGTRLTVV.

This chain's CDR3 is CASSSDNYEQYF. CDR3 coding DNA: TGTGCCAGCAGTAGTGACAACTACGAGCAGTACTTC. The V gene is TRBV28, the J gene TRBJ2-7; no reliable D call. The CDR3 spans 12 residues. V was trimmed by 5 bases and J by 3 bases, leaving 8 bases between them. The germline CDR1 and CDR2 sequences are MDHEN and SYDVKM.

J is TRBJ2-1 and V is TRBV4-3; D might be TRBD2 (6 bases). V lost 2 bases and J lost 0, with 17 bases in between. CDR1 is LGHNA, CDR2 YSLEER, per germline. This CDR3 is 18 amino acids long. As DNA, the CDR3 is TGCGCCAGCAGCCAACCTTATAGCCTCGGGAGCTCCTACAATGAGCAGTTCTTC. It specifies CASSQPYSLGSSYNEQFF.

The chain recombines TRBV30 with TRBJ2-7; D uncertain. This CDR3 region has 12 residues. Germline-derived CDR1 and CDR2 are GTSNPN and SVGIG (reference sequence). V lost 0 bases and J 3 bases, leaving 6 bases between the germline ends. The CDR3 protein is CAWSVFVYEQYF. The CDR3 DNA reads TGTGCCTGGAGTGTTTTCGTCTACGAGCAGTACTTC. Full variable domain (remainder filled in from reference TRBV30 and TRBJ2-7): SQTIHQWPATLVQPVGSPLSLECTVEGTSNPNLYWYRQAAGRGLQLLFYSVGIGQISSEVPQNLSASRPQDRQFILSSKKLLLSDSGFYLCAWSVFVYEQYFGPGTRLTVT.

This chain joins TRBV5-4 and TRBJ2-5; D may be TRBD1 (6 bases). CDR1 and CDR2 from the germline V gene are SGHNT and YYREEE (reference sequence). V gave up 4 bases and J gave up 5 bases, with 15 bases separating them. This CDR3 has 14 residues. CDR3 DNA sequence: TGTGCCAGCAGCGTCACAGGGACATCGGAGACCCAGTACTTC. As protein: CASSVTGTSETQYF.

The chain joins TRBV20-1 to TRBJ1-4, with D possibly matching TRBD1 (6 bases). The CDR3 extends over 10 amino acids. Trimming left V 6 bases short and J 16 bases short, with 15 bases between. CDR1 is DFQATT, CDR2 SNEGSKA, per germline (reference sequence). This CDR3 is CSAGGRSAFF. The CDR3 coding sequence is TGCAGTGCGGGGGGGCGGTCGGCGTTTTTT.

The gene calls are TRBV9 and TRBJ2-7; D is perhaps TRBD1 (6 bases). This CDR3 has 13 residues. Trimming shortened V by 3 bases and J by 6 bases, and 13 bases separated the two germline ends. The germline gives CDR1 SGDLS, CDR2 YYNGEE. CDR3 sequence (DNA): TGTGCCAGCAGCGCACAGGGTTGGAGCGAGCAGTACTTC. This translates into CASSAQGWSEQYF.

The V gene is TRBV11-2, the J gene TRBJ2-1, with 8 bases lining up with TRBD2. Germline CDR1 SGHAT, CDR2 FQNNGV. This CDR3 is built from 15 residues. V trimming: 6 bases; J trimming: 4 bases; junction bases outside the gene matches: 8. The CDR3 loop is CASRDKTSAYNEQFF. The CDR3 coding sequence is TGTGCCAGCAGAGATAAGACTAGCGCTTACAATGAGCAGTTCTTC.

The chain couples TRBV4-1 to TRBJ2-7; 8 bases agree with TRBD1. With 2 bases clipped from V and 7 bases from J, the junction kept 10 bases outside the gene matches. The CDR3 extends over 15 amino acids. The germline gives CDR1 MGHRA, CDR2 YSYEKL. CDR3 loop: CASSQPRDRGREQYF. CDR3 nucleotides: TGCGCCAGCAGCCAACCCCGTGACAGGGGAAGGGAGCAGTACTTC.

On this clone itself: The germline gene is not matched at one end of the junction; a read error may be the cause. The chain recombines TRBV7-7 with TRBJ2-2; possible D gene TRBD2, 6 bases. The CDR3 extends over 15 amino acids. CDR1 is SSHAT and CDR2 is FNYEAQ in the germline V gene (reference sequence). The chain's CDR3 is CASSLRGLDTGELFF. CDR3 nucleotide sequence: TGTGCTAGCAGCTTAAGGGGACTTGACACCGGGGAGCTGTTTTTT.

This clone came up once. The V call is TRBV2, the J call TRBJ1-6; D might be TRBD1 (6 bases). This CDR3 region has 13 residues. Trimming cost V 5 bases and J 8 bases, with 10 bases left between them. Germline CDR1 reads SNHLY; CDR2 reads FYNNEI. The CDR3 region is CASSSHRDSPLHF. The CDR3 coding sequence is TGTGCCAGCAGTTCCCACAGGGATTCACCCCTCCACTTT.